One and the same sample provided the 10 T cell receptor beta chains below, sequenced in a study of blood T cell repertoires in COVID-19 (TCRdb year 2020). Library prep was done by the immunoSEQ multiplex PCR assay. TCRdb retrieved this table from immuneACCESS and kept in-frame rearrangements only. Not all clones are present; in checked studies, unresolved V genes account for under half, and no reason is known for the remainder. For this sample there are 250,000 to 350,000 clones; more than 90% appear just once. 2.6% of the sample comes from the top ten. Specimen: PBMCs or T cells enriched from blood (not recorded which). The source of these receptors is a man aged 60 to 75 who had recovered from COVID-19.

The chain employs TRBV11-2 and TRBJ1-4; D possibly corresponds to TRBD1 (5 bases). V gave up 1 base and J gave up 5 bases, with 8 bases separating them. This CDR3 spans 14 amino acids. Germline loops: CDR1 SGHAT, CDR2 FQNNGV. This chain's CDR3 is CASSLGGGNEKLFF. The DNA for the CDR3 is TGTGCCAGCAGCTTAGGTGGGGGGAATGAAAAACTGTTTTTT.

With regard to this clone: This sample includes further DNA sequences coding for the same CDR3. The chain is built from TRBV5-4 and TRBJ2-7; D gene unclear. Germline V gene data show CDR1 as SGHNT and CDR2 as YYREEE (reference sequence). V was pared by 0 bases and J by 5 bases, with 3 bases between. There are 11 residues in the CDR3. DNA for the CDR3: TGTGCCAGCAGCTTGGCTAACGAGCAGTACTTC. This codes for CASSLANEQYF.

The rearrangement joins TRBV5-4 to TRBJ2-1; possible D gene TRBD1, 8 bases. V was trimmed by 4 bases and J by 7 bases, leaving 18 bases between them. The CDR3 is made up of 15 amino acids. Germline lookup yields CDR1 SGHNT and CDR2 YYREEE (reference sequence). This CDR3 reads CASSGEPQGGNEQFF. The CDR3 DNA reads TGTGCCAGCAGCGGCGAACCACAGGGGGGGAATGAGCAGTTCTTC.

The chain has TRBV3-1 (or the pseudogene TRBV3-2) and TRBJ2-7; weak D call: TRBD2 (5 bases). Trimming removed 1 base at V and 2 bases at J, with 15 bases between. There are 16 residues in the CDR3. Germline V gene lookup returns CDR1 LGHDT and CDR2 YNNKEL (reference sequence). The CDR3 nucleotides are TGTGCCAGCAGCCAAGGTCTCTCAAGACTACCCTACGAGCAGTACTTC. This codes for CASSQGLSRLPYEQYF.

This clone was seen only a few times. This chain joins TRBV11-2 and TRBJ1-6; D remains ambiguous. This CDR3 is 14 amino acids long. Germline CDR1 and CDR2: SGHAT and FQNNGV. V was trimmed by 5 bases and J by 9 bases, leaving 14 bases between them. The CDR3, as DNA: TGTGCCAGCAGCCCTGAGGGTTCAGGTTCACCCCTCCACTTT. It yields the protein CASSPEGSGSPLHF.

The CDR3 coding sequence is TGTGCCAGCAGCCCCGGACAACTCAACACTGAAGCTTTCTTT. Amino acid sequence: CASSPGQLNTEAFF. The chain joins TRBV3-1 (or the pseudogene TRBV3-2) to TRBJ1-1, with D tentatively TRBD1 (5 bases). Trimming took off 4 bases at V and 2 bases at J, with 11 bases between the two ends. This CDR3 has 14 residues. Germline assignment: CDR1 LGHDT and CDR2 YNNKEL (reference sequence).

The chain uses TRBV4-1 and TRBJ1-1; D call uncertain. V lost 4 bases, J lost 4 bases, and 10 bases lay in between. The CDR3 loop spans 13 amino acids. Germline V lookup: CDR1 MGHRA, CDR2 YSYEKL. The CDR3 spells CASSREASTEAFF. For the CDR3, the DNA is TGCGCCAGCAGCCGTGAGGCCAGCACTGAAGCTTTCTTT.

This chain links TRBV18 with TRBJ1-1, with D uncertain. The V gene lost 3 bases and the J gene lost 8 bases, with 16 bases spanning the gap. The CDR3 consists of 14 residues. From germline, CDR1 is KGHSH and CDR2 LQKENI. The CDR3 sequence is CASSPRSLGLEAFF. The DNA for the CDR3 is TGTGCCAGCTCACCGCGGTCTCTCGGATTGGAAGCTTTCTTT.

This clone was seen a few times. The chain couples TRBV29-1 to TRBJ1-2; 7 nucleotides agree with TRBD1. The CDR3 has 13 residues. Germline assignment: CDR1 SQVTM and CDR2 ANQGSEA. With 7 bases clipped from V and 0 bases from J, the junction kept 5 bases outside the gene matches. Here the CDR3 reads CSANRGANYGYTF. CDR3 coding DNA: TGCAGCGCAAACAGGGGAGCTAACTATGGCTACACCTTC.

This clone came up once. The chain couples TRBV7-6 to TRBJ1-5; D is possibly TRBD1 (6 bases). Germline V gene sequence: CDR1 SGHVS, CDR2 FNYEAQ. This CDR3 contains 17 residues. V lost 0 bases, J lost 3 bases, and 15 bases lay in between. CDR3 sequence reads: CASSLAYQGRDNQPQHF. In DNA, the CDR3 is TGTGCCAGCAGCTTAGCGTACCAGGGGAGGGACAATCAGCCCCAGCATTTT. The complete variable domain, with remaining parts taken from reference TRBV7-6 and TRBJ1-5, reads GAGVSQSPRYKVTKRGQDVALRCDPISGHVSLYWYRQALGQGPEFLTYFNYEAQQDKSGLPNDRFSAERPEGSISTLTIQRTEQRDSAMYRCASSLAYQGRDNQPQHFGDGTRLSIL.